The 22 T cell receptor beta chains below all came from one sample that was sequenced in a study of cytomegalovirus exposure and HLA in healthy donors. Amplification used 60 Vbeta primers and 13 Jbeta primers. The method was immunoSEQ multiplex PCR; TCRdb's version includes in-frame clones alone and lacks a portion of them. The sample includes 150,000 to 200,000 clones, about 80% of them seen just once. The sequenced sample was PBMCs. The receptor source for this set is a female donor in good health and CMV-seronegative.

The chain links TRBV5-1 to TRBJ2-7, with 11 nucleotides matching TRBD1. Per the germline V gene, CDR1 is SGHRS and CDR2 is YFSETQ. V was pared by 0 bases and J by 4 bases, with 9 bases of the junction left unmatched. There are 17 residues in the CDR3. CDR3 protein: CASSLDVSGTGGYEQYF. For the CDR3, the DNA is TGCGCCAGCAGCTTGGATGTATCCGGGACAGGGGGGTACGAGCAGTACTTC.

This clone was seen ten or more times. The chain has TRBV6-6 and TRBJ1-2; no clear D. The V gene's germline CDR1 is MNHNY and CDR2 SVGAGI (reference sequence). The CDR3 contains 11 residues. Trimming took off 8 bases at V and 3 bases at J, with 7 bases between the two ends. CDR3 amino acids: CASSIDYGYTF. The DNA of the CDR3 is TGTGCCAGCTCTATCGACTATGGCTACACCTTC.

In this sample, this clone turned up once. The limits of the CDR3 on the DNA are not certain, so only TCRdb's listed CDR3 is given. This sequence joins TRBV27 and TRBJ2-3; TRBD2 was called by the table and not checked on the DNA. The CDR3 length equals 13 residues, ends included. Germline values: CDR1 MNHEY, CDR2 SMNVEV (reference sequence). The CDR3 protein is CASSFGAGGTQYF.

The chain links TRBV2 to TRBJ1-4; 8 bases align to TRBD1. V gave up 7 bases and J gave up 1 base; unmatched junction bases: 5. This CDR3 is built from 15 residues. CDR1 is SNHLY, CDR2 FYNNEI, per germline. CDR3 region: CASNLGQGTNEKLFF. CDR3 sequence (DNA): TGTGCCAGCAACTTAGGACAGGGAACTAATGAAAAACTGTTTTTT.

J is TRBJ2-7 and V is TRBV30; 10 bases map to TRBD1. The germline gives CDR1 GTSNPN, CDR2 SVGIG (reference sequence). V gave up 3 bases and J gave up 6 bases; unmatched junction bases: 8. The CDR3 sequence is 14 residues long. CDR3 DNA: TGTGCCTGGAGCGCGACAGGGGGCCGGGTCGAGCAGTACTTC. Its protein is CAWSATGGRVEQYF.

In DNA, the CDR3 is TGTGCCAGTAGGATTGGGAGGGAAGCCTCGTTATCTGGGGCCAACGTCCTGACTTTC. Protein sequence: CASRIGREASLSGANVLTF. The rearrangement joins TRBV19 to TRBJ2-6; 7 nucleotides align to TRBD2. The junction had 15 bases not matched to a gene; V was cut back by 6 bases and J by 1 base. This CDR3 spans 19 amino acids. Germline CDR1 reads LNHDA; CDR2 reads SQIVND (reference sequence).

The J gene is TRBJ1-1, the V gene TRBV6-4, with 8 bases aligning to TRBD1. The CDR3 consists of 15 residues. The V gene's germline CDR1 is MRHNA and CDR2 SNTAGT. V lost 3 bases and J lost 4; bases outside the gene matches: 7. The CDR3 DNA reads TGTGCCAGCAGTGAAGGGGCAGGGGGCATCACTGAAGCTTTCTTT. Its translation: CASSEGAGGITEAFF.

The chain joins TRBV6-1 to TRBJ2-1, with 8 bases that match TRBD2. Trimming removed 3 bases from V and 2 bases from J; junction bases left unmatched: 9. Germline V gene lookup returns CDR1 MNHNS and CDR2 SASEGT. The CDR3 has 17 amino acids. CDR3 sequence (DNA): TGTGCCAGCAGTGAGGCGGAGCGGGAGCACACCTACAATGAGCAGTTCTTC. This codes for CASSEAEREHTYNEQFF.

CDR3 DNA sequence: TGCGCCAGCAGCTCATCATGGGGGGGCACCGGGGAGCTGTTTTTT. The encoded protein is CASSSSWGGTGELFF. The J gene is TRBJ2-2, the V gene TRBV5-1, with TRBD2 identical over 7 bases. CDR1 is SGHRS, CDR2 YFSETQ, per germline. J lost 4 bases, V lost 3 bases, and 6 bases had no gene match. This CDR3 contains 15 residues.

The gene calls are TRBV7-9 and TRBJ2-7; TRBD1 matches at 7 bases. The V and J ends lost 5 bases and 1 base, in that order; junction bases with no gene match: 11. The CDR3 runs 16 residues. CDR1 is SEHNR and CDR2 is FQNEAQ in the germline V gene (reference sequence). CDR3 in amino acids: CASSPTRTGRSYEQYF. CDR3 coding DNA: TGTGCCAGCAGCCCCACTCGGACAGGTCGTTCCTACGAGCAGTACTTC.

This clone has a single count. V is TRBV14 and J is TRBJ2-7; 13 bases are shared with TRBD2. With 4 bases clipped from V and 2 bases from J, the junction kept 2 bases outside the gene matches. CDR3 length: 15 residues. Germline V gene sequence: CDR1 SGHDN, CDR2 FVKESK. The CDR3 loop is CASSLGLAGTYEQYF. Here the CDR3 DNA reads TGTGCCAGCAGCCTGGGACTAGCGGGAACCTACGAGCAGTACTTC.

This rearrangement joins TRBV6-4 to TRBJ1-6; D not certain. In germline, CDR1 is MRHNA, CDR2 SNTAGT. This CDR3 spans 11 amino acids. V was shortened by 4 bases and J by 9 bases, with 4 bases between the two germline ends. The CDR3 nucleotides read TGTGCCAGCAGTGTCAGTTCACCCCTCCACTTT. This translates into CASSVSSPLHF.

In this sample, this clone turned up a few times. The gene calls are TRBV4-1 and TRBJ2-4, with a weak D call TRBD1 (6 bases). This CDR3 contains 13 residues. Looked up from germline, CDR1 is MGHRA and CDR2 is YSYEKL. Trimming removed 3 bases at V and 9 bases at J, with 12 bases between. The CDR3: CASSQAQGSIQYF. In DNA, the CDR3 is TGCGCCAGCAGCCAGGCCCAGGGGAGCATTCAGTACTTC.

The chain recombines TRBV7-2 with TRBJ2-1; D is uncertain. Trimming took 3 bases from V and 8 from J, leaving 11 bases between them. The CDR3 is 13 residues long. Germline CDR1 and CDR2: SGHTA and FQGNSA. The CDR3 DNA reads as TGTGCCAGCAGCTTCCGCTCTGGCCATGAGCAGTTCTTC. Translated, it gives CASSFRSGHEQFF.

This clone was detected only a few times. V usage is TRBV2 and J usage is TRBJ2-4; a possible D gene is TRBD1 (5 bases). The CDR3 runs to 14 residues. Germline CDR1 and CDR2: SNHLY and FYNNEI. The germline V and J ends were trimmed by 4 bases and 0 bases, with 7 bases remaining between them. The CDR3 protein is CASSVDTAKNIQYF. The CDR3, as DNA: TGTGCCAGCAGTGTGGACACAGCCAAAAACATTCAGTACTTC. Combining the CDR3 with reference TRBV2 and TRBJ2-4 gives the whole variable domain EPEVTQTPSHQVTQMGQEVILRCVPISNHLYFYWYRQILGQKVEFLVSFYNNEISEKSEIFDDQFSVERPDGSNFTLKIRSTKLEDSAMYFCASSVDTAKNIQYFGAGTRLSVL.

The J gene is TRBJ1-1, the V gene TRBV6-6; D unresolved. Germline CDR1 and CDR2: MNHNY and SVGAGI (reference sequence). There are 16 residues in the CDR3. Trimming shortened V by 1 base and J by 3 bases, and 15 bases separated the two germline ends. The CDR3, as DNA: TGTGCCAGCAGTTACTATCCCGACCCGAGGGACACTGAAGCTTTCTTT. Translation gives CASSYYPDPRDTEAFF.

This clone came up once. The chain has TRBV2 and TRBJ1-1; D gene uncertain. CDR3 length: 13 residues. Trimming shortened V by 4 bases and J by 5 bases, and 11 bases separated the two germline ends. CDR1 is SNHLY, CDR2 FYNNEI, per germline. The CDR3 DNA reads as TGTGCCAGCAGTGCCCGGGAGGTGACTGAAGCTTTCTTT. It yields the protein CASSAREVTEAFF.

The rearrangement uses TRBV7-9 and TRBJ1-2; tentative D call: TRBD1 (6 bases). Germline values: CDR1 SEHNR, CDR2 FQNEAQ (reference sequence). This CDR3 region has 15 residues. Deletions cut 0 bases from V and 2 bases from J, with 10 bases between. CDR3 in DNA: TGTGCCAGCAGCTTAGCCCAGGGGCGGAACTATGGCTACACCTTC. This sequence encodes CASSLAQGRNYGYTF.

The V gene is TRBV30, the J gene TRBJ2-4; D might be TRBD2 (6 bases). This CDR3 spans 13 amino acids. V shed 1 base and J shed 5 bases, with 9 bases lying between them. Per germline, CDR1 GTSNPN and CDR2 SVGIG (reference sequence). The CDR3 here is CAWSGGGENIQYF. CDR3 sequence (DNA): TGTGCCTGGAGTGGGGGCGGGGAAAACATTCAGTACTTC.

V usage is TRBV7-6 and J usage is TRBJ1-6; 9 bases match TRBD1. Per germline, CDR1 SGHVS and CDR2 FNYEAQ. V dropped 5 bases and J dropped 8; count of bases not matched to a gene: 7. This CDR3 is 15 amino acids long. The CDR3 sequence is CASSVRDRVDSPLHF. CDR3 nucleotides: TGTGCCAGCAGCGTCCGGGACAGGGTAGATTCACCCCTCCACTTT.

Only a few counts were recorded for this clone. The rearrangement uses TRBV30 and TRBJ2-5, with 14 bases fitting TRBD2. The CDR3 has 15 amino acids. The germline gives CDR1 GTSNPN, CDR2 SVGIG (reference sequence). The junction had 10 bases not matched to a gene; V was cut back by 2 bases and J by 11 bases. The CDR3 sequence: CAWSSPGLAGGEQYF. Written as DNA, the CDR3 is TGTGCCTGGAGTTCCCCCGGACTAGCGGGGGGAGAGCAGTACTTC.

The chain recombines TRBV13 with TRBJ1-1; TRBD1 matches 7 bases. Looked up from germline, CDR1 is PRHDT and CDR2 is FYEKMQ (reference sequence). The CDR3 totals 15 residues. Unmatched junction bases numbered 10, after V lost 1 base and J lost 8 bases. Here the CDR3 DNA reads TGTGCCAGCAGCTTAGATCCCATCAGGGGGACCGAAGCTTTCTTT. Translated, it gives CASSLDPIRGTEAFF.